A selection of T cell receptor beta chains follows, all from one sample in a study of T cell repertoires in cytomegalovirus infection. A single record per CDR3 protein comes from TCRdb applying MiXCR to the reads. The table lists about 310,000 distinct CDR3 sequences, roughly 15% of them singletons. Sample: PBMCs. The origin of the receptors is a human donor in good health (CMV status not recorded). Some clones in this sample may be carry-over from other donors' samples. Each CDR3 is given with its conserved first and last residue. The D gene is left open where the match is weak. A row's size may be missing; if present it is once, few, many or a size class.

TRBV5-5	15	-	TRBJ2-5	TRBD1	CASSAGTGYQETQYF	TGTGCCAGCAGCGCGGGGACAGGCTACCAAGAGACCCAGTACTTC
TRBV15	15	-	TRBJ2-3	TRBD2	CATSRDSTSGDTQYF	TGTGCCACCAGCAGAGATAGTACTAGCGGAGATACGCAGTATTTT
TRBV2	14	few	TRBJ1-6	-	CASSVLDGGSPLHF	TGTGCCAGCAGTGTTCTGGACGGGGGTTCACCCCTCCACTTT
TRBV7-9	16	many	TRBJ1-2	-	CASSSRHDLANYGYTF	TGTGCCAGCAGCTCCCGACACGACCTAGCTAACTATGGCTACACCTTC
TRBV5-1	14	-	TRBJ1-1	-	CASSLSAGNTEAFF	TGCGCCAGCAGCTTGTCCGCAGGGAACACTGAAGCTTTCTTT
TRBV7-2	15	-	TRBJ2-5	-	CASSWVEGSSETQYF	TGTGCCAGCAGCTGGGTTGAGGGGTCGAGCGAGACCCAGTACTTC
TRBV19	13	many	TRBJ1-2	TRBD1	CASSGQGDYGYTF	TGTGCCAGTAGCGGACAGGGTGACTATGGCTACACCTTC
TRBV12-3/TRBV12-4	17	-	TRBJ2-7	-	CASSRQSTGTYSYEQYF	TGTGCCAGCAGCCGACAAAGCACCGGGACCTACTCCTACGAGCAGTACTTC
TRBV11-2	13	few	TRBJ2-1	-	CASSAWQGNEQFF	TGTGCCAGCAGCGCGTGGCAAGGGAATGAGCAGTTCTTC
TRBV10-1	18	-	TRBJ1-3	-	CASSEDSGGKGSGNTIYF	TGCGCCAGCAGTGAGGATTCCGGGGGCAAGGGCTCTGGAAACACCATATATTTT
TRBV9	19	many	TRBJ2-3	TRBD2	CASSPGGSTSGGLTDTQYF	TGTGCCAGCAGCCCCGGGGGTAGTACTAGCGGGGGGCTCACAGATACGCAGTATTTT
TRBV6-5	18	many	TRBJ2-1	TRBD2	CASSYSYRLAGRVDEQFF	TGTGCCAGCAGTTACTCTTACCGACTAGCGGGGAGAGTAGATGAGCAGTTCTTC
TRBV7-9	16	many	TRBJ1-4	-	CASSPTPSATNEKLFF	TGTGCCAGCAGCCCAACCCCATCAGCAACTAATGAAAAACTGTTTTTT
TRBV29-1	15	few	TRBJ1-3	-	CSVGRDSNSGNTIYF	TGCAGCGTTGGACGGGACTCCAACTCTGGAAACACCATATATTTT
TRBV4-1	15	many	TRBJ2-2	-	CASSQEGPKTGELFF	TGCGCCAGCAGCCAAGAGGGACCCAAGACCGGGGAGCTGTTTTTT
TRBV4-2	19	few	TRBJ2-3	-	CASSGWGRSGTSGTDTQYF	TGTGCCAGCAGCGGTTGGGGGCGCTCCGGGACATCCGGGACAGATACGCAGTATTTT
TRBV3-1	13	-	TRBJ2-7	-	CASRLSQGYEQYF	TGTGCCAGCAGACTCTCTCAGGGCTACGAGCAGTACTTC
TRBV19	16	many	TRBJ1-5	TRBD1	CATKGETGLSNQPQHF	TGTGCCACCAAAGGCGAGACAGGGCTCTCCAATCAGCCCCAGCATTTT
TRBV7-9	16	many	TRBJ1-2	-	CASSFGSADLNYGYTF	TGTGCCAGCAGCTTTGGTAGCGCGGACCTTAACTATGGCTACACCTTC
TRBV12-3/TRBV12-4	15	many	TRBJ2-1	TRBD2	CASSPDLAGGLRQFF	TGTGCCAGCAGTCCAGATCTAGCGGGGGGGCTGCGGCAGTTCTTC
TRBV7-3	14	-	TRBJ2-2	-	CASTLDTNTGELFF	TGTGCCAGCACCCTAGACACGAACACCGGGGAGCTGTTTTTT
TRBV12-3/TRBV12-4	15	few	TRBJ1-4	-	CASSPSNRGNEKLFF	TGTGCCAGCAGTCCGTCGAACCGAGGGAATGAAAAACTGTTTTTT
TRBV5-4	14	-	TRBJ2-5	-	CASSLAGVQDTQYF	TGTGCCAGCAGCTTGGCGGGGGTTCAGGATACCCAGTACTTC
TRBV7-6	13	many	TRBJ2-2	TRBD1	CASSGQETGELFF	TGTGCCAGCAGCGGACAGGAAACCGGGGAGCTGTTTTTT
TRBV4-1	14	few	TRBJ2-5	-	CASSQSDRKETQYF	TGCGCCAGCAGCCAGTCCGACAGAAAAGAGACCCAGTACTTC
TRBV6-1	15	-	TRBJ2-5	TRBD1	CASSPPGQGTKTQYF	TGTGCCAGCAGTCCCCCGGGACAGGGTACAAAGACCCAGTACTTC
TRBV28	16	many	TRBJ1-2	TRBD1	CASSPRDRDWGNGYTF	TGTGCCAGCAGTCCACGGGACAGGGATTGGGGTAACGGCTACACCTTC
TRBV9	15	few	TRBJ2-5	TRBD1	CASSADRGQGETQYF	TGTGCCAGCAGCGCAGACAGGGGGCAGGGAGAGACCCAGTACTTC
TRBV19	18	few	TRBJ2-4	TRBD1	CASSRYRDRGQAKNIQYF	TGTGCCAGTAGTAGGTATCGGGACAGGGGACAAGCCAAAAACATTCAGTACTTC
TRBV7-2	15	many	TRBJ2-2	TRBD1	CASSRQGGSTGELFF	TGTGCCAGCAGCCGACAGGGTGGAAGCACCGGGGAGCTGTTTTTT
TRBV28	15	few	TRBJ2-4	TRBD1	CASTPGGAAKNIQYF	TGTGCCAGCACCCCAGGGGGCGCGGCCAAAAACATTCAGTACTTC
TRBV18	13	few	TRBJ1-4	-	CASSRVEDEKLFF	TGTGCCAGCTCACGGGTCGAGGATGAAAAACTGTTTTTT
TRBV18	18	few	TRBJ2-5	-	CASSQRGRQGQYGETQYF	TGTGCCAGCTCACAACGGGGTCGGCAGGGACAATACGGGGAGACCCAGTACTTC
TRBV6-2/TRBV6-3	13	many	TRBJ2-3	-	CASSSQNTDTQYF	TGTGCCAGCAGTTCACAGAACACAGATACGCAGTATTTT
TRBV5-1	15	few	TRBJ2-3	-	CASSFAVEVTDTQYF	TGCGCCAGCAGCTTTGCGGTGGAGGTGACAGATACGCAGTATTTT
TRBV6-5	13	few	TRBJ2-7	-	CASTPGASTKQYF	TGTGCCAGCACTCCCGGGGCTTCTACGAAACAGTACTTC
TRBV30	13	many	TRBJ1-2	-	CAWSPGTMYGYTF	TGTGCCTGGAGTCCTGGGACAATGTATGGCTACACCTTC
TRBV2	16	-	TRBJ2-3	TRBD2	CASSGPGGGTTDTQYF	TGTGCCAGCAGTGGACCTGGCGGGGGGACCACAGATACGCAGTATTTT
TRBV7-6	12	few	TRBJ1-5	-	CASSQTDQPQHF	TGTGCCAGCAGCCAAACAGATCAGCCCCAGCATTTT
TRBV24-1	14	many	TRBJ2-3	-	CATMSSGGTDTQYF	TGTGCCACCATGTCGTCGGGGGGCACAGATACGCAGTATTTT
TRBV4-1	16	few	TRBJ1-2	-	CASSQVGGALGYGYTF	TGCGCCAGCAGCCAAGTCGGTGGGGCCCTCGGCTATGGCTACACCTTC
TRBV7-2	14	-	TRBJ2-2	-	CASSLGGGAGELFF	TGTGCCAGCAGCTTGGGGGGGGGCGCCGGGGAGCTGTTTTTT
TRBV12-3/TRBV12-4	16	many	TRBJ1-5	TRBD1	CASSRTGGSWSQPQHF	TGTGCCAGCAGTCGGACAGGGGGAAGTTGGAGTCAGCCCCAGCATTTT
TRBV20-1	17	-	TRBJ2-1	-	CSAQNLQGRSGYNEQFF	TGCAGTGCTCAAAACCTACAGGGAAGAAGTGGGTACAATGAGCAGTTCTTC
TRBV18	17	-	TRBJ2-5	-	CASQPALSGGTQETQYF	TGTGCCAGCCAACCGGCCCTCAGTGGGGGAACCCAAGAGACCCAGTACTTC
TRBV19	12	-	TRBJ1-5	-	CASRSNNQPQHF	TGTGCCAGTAGGAGCAACAATCAGCCCCAGCATTTT
TRBV7-2	14	few	TRBJ2-7	TRBD1	CASSWDRGATEQYF	TGTGCCAGCAGCTGGGACAGGGGAGCTACCGAGCAGTACTTC
TRBV19	12	many	TRBJ1-3	-	CASGRPRLTIYF	TGTGCCAGCGGAAGACCGAGGCTCACCATATATTTT
TRBV2	17	few	TRBJ1-6	-	CASSEPRGMGRDSPLHF	TGTGCCAGCAGTGAACCCCGGGGTATGGGGAGGGATTCACCCCTCCACTTT
TRBV20-1	13	-	TRBJ2-5	-	CSARVPYQETQYF	TGCAGTGCTAGAGTCCCGTACCAAGAGACCCAGTACTTC